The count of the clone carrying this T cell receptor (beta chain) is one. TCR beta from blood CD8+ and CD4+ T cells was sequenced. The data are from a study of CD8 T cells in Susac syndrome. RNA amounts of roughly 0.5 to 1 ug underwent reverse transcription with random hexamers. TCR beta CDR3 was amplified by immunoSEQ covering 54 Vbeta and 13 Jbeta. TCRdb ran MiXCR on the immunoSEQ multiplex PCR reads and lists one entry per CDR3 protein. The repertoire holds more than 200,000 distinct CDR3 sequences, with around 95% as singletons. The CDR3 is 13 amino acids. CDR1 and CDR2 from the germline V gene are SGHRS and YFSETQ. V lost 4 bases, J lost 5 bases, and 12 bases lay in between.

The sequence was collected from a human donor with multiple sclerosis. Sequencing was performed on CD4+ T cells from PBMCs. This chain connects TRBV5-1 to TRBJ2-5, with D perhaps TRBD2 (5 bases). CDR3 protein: CASSRRTEETQYF. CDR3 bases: TGCGCCAGCAGCAGGAGGACCGAGGAGACCCAGTACTTC.